This entry lists 26 T cell receptor beta chains sequenced from one sample in a study of shared clonotypes between healthy human individuals. Generated by immunoSEQ multiplex PCR, the TCRdb table keeps only in-frame clones and is missing some. The sample contains roughly 2 million clones, 90% to 96% of which appear only once. The sequenced material came from naive CD4+ T cells sorted from blood. Regarding subset: CD45RA+ positively selected. The receptors derive from a man aged 18 to 35 in good health.

The rearrangement uses TRBV27 and TRBJ2-7, with D hard to call. Germline CDR1 is MNHEY and CDR2 is SMNVEV (reference sequence). Trimming stripped 5 bases from V and 2 bases from J, with 10 bases between. This CDR3 contains 13 residues. CDR3 sequence (DNA): TGTGCCAGCAGTCCCCCCGACGCCTACGAGCAGTACTTC. Its translation is CASSPPDAYEQYF.

V and J are TRBV28 and TRBJ2-7; D assignment may be TRBD1 or TRBD2 (5 bases each). CDR3 size: 16 residues. Trimming removed 1 base at V and 5 bases at J, with 18 bases between. Germline V CDR1 and CDR2: MDHEN, SYDVKM. CDR3 loop: CASSLFTLGAGDEQYF. In DNA form, the CDR3 reads TGTGCCAGCAGTTTATTTACCTTAGGGGCCGGGGACGAGCAGTACTTC.

The chain recombines TRBV5-1 with TRBJ2-2; no firm D call. V was cut by 5 bases and J by 4 bases, with 15 bases left in between. The CDR3 spans 15 residues. Germline V gives CDR1 SGHRS, CDR2 YFSETQ. The DNA of the CDR3 is TGCGCCAGCAGTCATCTCAATGACGCCACCGGGGAGCTGTTTTTT. It specifies CASSHLNDATGELFF.

This clone was seen a single time. The J gene is TRBJ2-7, the V gene TRBV30, with 9 bases that match TRBD1. V shed 7 bases and J 2 bases; nucleotides not matched to a gene: 3. The CDR3 is made up of 12 amino acids. CDR1 GTSNPN and CDR2 SVGIG come from the germline V gene (reference sequence). In DNA form, the CDR3 reads TGTGCCTTTGACAGGGGGACCTACGAGCAGTACTTC. This sequence encodes CAFDRGTYEQYF.

The V gene is TRBV28, the J gene TRBJ2-1; D gene ambiguous. V lost 3 bases and J 12 bases, leaving 12 bases between the germline ends. Germline V lookup: CDR1 MDHEN, CDR2 SYDVKM. CDR3 size: 12 residues. The CDR3 protein is CASSFHPRRQFF. DNA for the CDR3: TGTGCCAGCAGTTTCCACCCTAGGCGGCAGTTCTTC.

CDR3 amino acids: CASPYLGGSGNTQYF. In DNA form, the CDR3 reads TGTGCCAGTCCCTACCTGGGGGGATCGGGTAATACGCAGTATTTT. This chain joins TRBV6-1 and TRBJ2-3, with a weak D call TRBD2 (6 bases). Per the germline V gene, CDR1 is MNHNS and CDR2 is SASEGT. Trimming took 9 bases from V and 7 from J, leaving 23 bases between them. This CDR3 has 15 residues.

Note on this clone: The sample carries other DNA sequences with the same CDR3. The gene calls are TRBV5-1 and TRBJ1-1, with D possibly being TRBD1 (6 bases). This CDR3 has 14 residues. Trimming removed 0 bases from V and 4 bases from J, with 10 bases in between. The V gene's germline CDR1 is SGHRS and CDR2 YFSETQ. CDR3 bases: TGCGCCAGCAGCTTGGAGAAAGGGGGCACTGAAGCTTTCTTT. It is translated as CASSLEKGGTEAFF.

Notes on this clone: Other DNA sequences of this sample code for an identical CDR3. The chain carries TRBV5-1 and TRBJ2-7; D unclear. This CDR3 contains 11 residues. The V end was cut by 2 bases, the J end by 5 bases, with 5 bases between. Germline V CDR1 and CDR2: SGHRS, YFSETQ. CDR3: CASSFGHEQYF. The CDR3 region has the DNA TGCGCCAGCAGCTTTGGTCACGAGCAGTACTTC.

The J gene is TRBJ1-4, the V gene TRBV19; maybe TRBD1 (6 bases). The CDR3 length is 14 residues. Between the trimmed V and J ends, which lost 5 bases and 8 bases, there was a span of 15 bases. Germline lookup yields CDR1 LNHDA and CDR2 SQIVND (reference sequence). CDR3 in DNA: TGTGCCAGTAGTCTTCGGGACACGAGGGAAAAACTGTTTTTT. Translated: CASSLRDTREKLFF.

The V call is TRBV27, the J call TRBJ2-1, with a tentative D call TRBD2 (6 bases). CDR1 is MNHEY, CDR2 SMNVEV, per germline (reference sequence). V was shortened by 6 bases and J by 0 bases, with 6 bases between the two germline ends. The CDR3 has 13 residues. In DNA, the CDR3 is TGTGCCAGCAGCGGGAGCTCCTACAATGAGCAGTTCTTC. Its protein is CASSGSSYNEQFF.

A remark on this clone: At one of its ends the junction is not consistent with the germline gene, which may arise from a read error. V and J are TRBV6-1 and TRBJ2-7; D could derive from TRBD1 or TRBD2 (6 bases each). Per germline, CDR1 MNHNS and CDR2 SASEGT. CDR3 length: 11 residues. The CDR3 reads CASSSGAGMVF. The CDR3 DNA reads as TGTGCCAGCAGTTCGGGGGCAGGAATGGTCTTC.

This chain joins TRBV28 and TRBJ1-6; a possible D gene is TRBD1 (5 bases). CDR1 MDHEN and CDR2 SYDVKM come from the germline V gene. Trimming stripped 4 bases from V and 7 bases from J, with 14 bases between. The CDR3 extends over 15 amino acids. The CDR3 DNA follows: TGTGCCAGCAGTTCGGACACCCGGGGAAATTCACCCCTCCACTTT. Translation: CASSSDTRGNSPLHF.

V is TRBV7-2 and J is TRBJ2-3, with D tentatively TRBD2 (5 bases). V lost 5 bases and J 4 bases, leaving 10 bases between the germline ends. The length of the CDR3 is 13 residues. CDR1 and CDR2 (germline): SGHTA, FQGNSA. The CDR3 loop is CASSPTSPDTQYF. CDR3 nucleotides: TGTGCCAGCAGCCCCACTAGTCCAGATACGCAGTATTTT.

This rearrangement joins TRBV28 to TRBJ1-2, with a weak D call TRBD1 (6 bases). The CDR3 runs to 12 residues. Germline V CDR1 and CDR2: MDHEN, SYDVKM. V shed 9 bases and J shed 3 bases, with 11 bases lying between them. CDR3 sequence: CASSTGYYGYTF. CDR3 nucleotide sequence: TGTGCCAGTTCTACAGGGTACTATGGCTACACCTTC.

The chain recombines TRBV6-1 with TRBJ2-7; 7 nucleotides agree with TRBD1. V lost 4 bases to trimming and J lost 5 bases; unmatched junction nucleotides: 5. The CDR3 is made up of 13 amino acids. Germline loops: CDR1 MNHNS, CDR2 SASEGT. The chain's CDR3 is CASSVETGNEQYF. CDR3 in DNA: TGTGCCAGCAGTGTTGAGACAGGGAACGAGCAGTACTTC.

Concerning this clone itself: The sample holds other DNA sequences that translate to the same CDR3. This chain joins TRBV18 and TRBJ2-7; D gene ambiguous. V was clipped by 3 bases and J by 2 bases, with 8 bases between them. This CDR3 is built from 13 residues. Germline V gene sequence: CDR1 KGHSH, CDR2 LQKENI. CDR3 nucleotides: TGTGCCAGCTCACCGGGAAGGGCCTACGAGCAGTACTTC. Its translation is CASSPGRAYEQYF. The whole variable domain, filled in from reference TRBV18 and TRBJ2-7, reads NAGVMQNPRHLVRRRGQEARLRCSPMKGHSHVYWYRQLPEEGLKFMVYLQKENIIDESGMPKERFSAEFPKEGPSILRIQQVVRGDSAAYFCASSPGRAYEQYFGPGTRLTVT.

This clone was detected a few times. Other DNA sequences from this sample encode an identical CDR3 as well. The rearrangement links TRBV30 to TRBJ1-1; D possibly corresponds to TRBD1 (5 bases). V was trimmed by 0 bases and J by 1 base, leaving 6 bases between them. CDR3 length: 13 amino acids. The germline V gene has CDR1 GTSNPN and CDR2 SVGIG (reference sequence). CDR3 bases: TGTGCCTGGAGTGTTAGGGGGAACACTGAAGCTTTCTTT. Translating gives CAWSVRGNTEAFF. Together with reference TRBV30 and TRBJ1-1, the CDR3 gives the full variable domain: SQTIHQWPATLVQPVGSPLSLECTVEGTSNPNLYWYRQAAGRGLQLLFYSVGIGQISSEVPQNLSASRPQDRQFILSSKKLLLSDSGFYLCAWSVRGNTEAFFGQGTRLTVV.

For this clone: Other nucleotide sequences from this sample produce the same CDR3. The chain carries TRBV11-3 and TRBJ2-7; 8 positions match TRBD2. CDR1 and CDR2 (germline): SGHNT, YENEEA. The V and J ends lost 3 bases and 6 bases, in that order; junction bases with no gene match: 4. The CDR3 covers 13 residues. CDR3 sequence (DNA): TGTGCCAGCAGCTTCAGCGGGAGCAGCGAGCAGTACTTC. It yields the protein CASSFSGSSEQYF.

This sequence joins TRBV10-2 and TRBJ1-2; no clear D gene. Trimming cost V 3 bases and J 2 bases, with 7 bases left between them. Germline V gives CDR1 WSHSY, CDR2 SAAADI. The CDR3 length is 13 residues. The CDR3 sequence: CASSEDKNYGYTF. For the CDR3, the DNA is TGCGCCAGCAGTGAAGACAAGAACTATGGCTACACCTTC.

This clone was observed a single time. The rearrangement links TRBV5-1 to TRBJ2-7, with a weak D call TRBD1 (6 bases). Trimming shortened V by 5 bases and J by 2 bases, and 14 bases separated the two germline ends. The CDR3 sequence is 14 residues long. Germline V gene lookup returns CDR1 SGHRS and CDR2 YFSETQ. The CDR3 DNA reads as TGCGCCAGCAGGCAAGCAGGGGCCCCCTACGAGCAGTACTTC. As protein: CASRQAGAPYEQYF.

The genes are TRBV14 and TRBJ1-6; maybe TRBD1 (5 bases). Germline CDR1 is SGHDN and CDR2 is FVKESK. V was trimmed by 8 bases and J by 10 bases, leaving 15 bases between them. This CDR3 spans 13 amino acids. The CDR3 DNA is TGTGCCAGCGGGACGGGTTTGAGGTCACCCCTCCACTTT. This gives the protein CASGTGLRSPLHF.

The chain joins TRBV28 to TRBJ1-6; D might be TRBD1 (5 bases). This CDR3 is 18 amino acids long. Germline assignment: CDR1 MDHEN and CDR2 SYDVKM. V was pared by 2 bases and J by 2 bases, with 16 bases between. The CDR3 is CASSLMGDFVPYNSPLHF. In DNA form, the CDR3 reads TGTGCCAGCAGTTTAATGGGGGACTTCGTCCCCTATAATTCACCCCTCCACTTT.

The rearrangement uses TRBV7-9 and TRBJ2-3, with 7 bases aligning to TRBD2. Trimming took 7 bases from V and 2 from J; bases not matched to a gene: 12. This CDR3 has 16 residues. Germline CDR1 reads SEHNR; CDR2 reads FQNEAQ (reference sequence). CDR3 residues: CASNANWGGYTDTQYF. Here the CDR3 DNA reads TGTGCCAGCAACGCTAATTGGGGAGGGTACACAGATACGCAGTATTTT.

The chain recombines TRBV19 with TRBJ2-7; the D is unclear. V was pared by 0 bases and J by 9 bases, with 12 bases between. Germline V gives CDR1 LNHDA, CDR2 SQIVND (reference sequence). This CDR3 is built from 13 residues. The CDR3 DNA is TGTGCCAGTAGTATAGATCGTACGGGTCGGCAGTACTTC. Protein product: CASSIDRTGRQYF.

The chain has TRBV29-1 and TRBJ2-7; 7 bases map to TRBD1. Germline CDR1 is SQVTM and CDR2 is ANQGSEA. This CDR3 region has 13 residues. With 6 bases clipped from V and 6 bases from J, the junction kept 11 bases outside the gene matches. The DNA of the CDR3 is TGCAGCGTCCAAACGACAGGGATGGGCGAGCAGTACTTC. It codes for CSVQTTGMGEQYF.

This chain links TRBV5-1 with TRBJ2-5, with D possibly TRBD1 on 5 matching bases. Germline V gives CDR1 SGHRS, CDR2 YFSETQ. V lost 0 bases, J lost 4 bases, and 19 bases lay in between. The CDR3 is 17 residues long. The CDR3 nucleotides are TGCGCCAGCAGCTTGGAAGGAAGGGGCGGCGTTGGAGAGACCCAGTACTTC. Its protein is CASSLEGRGGVGETQYF.